This T cell receptor (beta chain) was retrieved from a study of T cells expressing NK-cell markers. One entry per CDR3 protein, without DNA, is what TCRdb gives after re-calling the 5' RACE reads. The table gives about 460,000 distinct CDR3 sequences; the top ten clones make up over 1.1% of it. This TCR derives from a woman in her forties or fifties in good health. The specimen was blood T cells: a sorted CD56 or NKG2C T cell subset, CD4+ or CD8+ T cells, or bulk PBMC T cells (not recorded which).

CDR3 in amino acids: CASKKLAASGDTQYF. V is TRBV19 and J is TRBJ2-3; TCRdb designates TRBD2, a call that cannot be tested without DNA. CDR1 LNHDA and CDR2 SQIVND come from the germline V gene (reference sequence). The CDR3 is 15 residues long.